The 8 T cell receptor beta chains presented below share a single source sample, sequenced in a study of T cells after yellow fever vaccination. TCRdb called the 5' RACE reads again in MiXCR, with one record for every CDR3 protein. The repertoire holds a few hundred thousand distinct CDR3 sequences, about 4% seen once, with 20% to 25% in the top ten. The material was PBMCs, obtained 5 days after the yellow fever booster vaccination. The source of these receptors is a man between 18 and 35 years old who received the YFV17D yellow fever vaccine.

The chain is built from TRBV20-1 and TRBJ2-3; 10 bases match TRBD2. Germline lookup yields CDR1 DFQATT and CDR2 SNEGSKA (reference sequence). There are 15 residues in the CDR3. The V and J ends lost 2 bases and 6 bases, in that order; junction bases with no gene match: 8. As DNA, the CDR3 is TGCAGTGCTAGACCCTCTAGCGGGGGAGTGGATACGCAGTATTTT. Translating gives CSARPSSGGVDTQYF.

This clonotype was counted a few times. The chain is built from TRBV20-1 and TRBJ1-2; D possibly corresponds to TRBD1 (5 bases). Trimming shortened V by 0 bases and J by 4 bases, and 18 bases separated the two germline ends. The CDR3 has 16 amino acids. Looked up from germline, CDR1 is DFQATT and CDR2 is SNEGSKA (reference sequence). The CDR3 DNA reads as TGCAGTGCTAGAGATCCGGCCAAGGGGCGAGGCTATGGCTACACCTTC. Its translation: CSARDPAKGRGYGYTF.

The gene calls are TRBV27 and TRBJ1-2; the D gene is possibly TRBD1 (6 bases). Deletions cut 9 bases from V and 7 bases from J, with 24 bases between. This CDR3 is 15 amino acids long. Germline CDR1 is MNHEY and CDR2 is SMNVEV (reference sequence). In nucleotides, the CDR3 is TGTGCCAGTTGTCAGTCAGGGGCGGGCCCCCCTGGCTACACCTTC. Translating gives CASCQSGAGPPGYTF.

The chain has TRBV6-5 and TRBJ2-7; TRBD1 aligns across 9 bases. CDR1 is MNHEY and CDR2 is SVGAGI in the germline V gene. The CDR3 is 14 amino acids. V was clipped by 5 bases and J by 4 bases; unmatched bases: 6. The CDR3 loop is CASSRDREMYEQYV. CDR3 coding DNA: TGTGCCAGCAGTAGGGACAGGGAGATGTACGAGCAGTACGTC.

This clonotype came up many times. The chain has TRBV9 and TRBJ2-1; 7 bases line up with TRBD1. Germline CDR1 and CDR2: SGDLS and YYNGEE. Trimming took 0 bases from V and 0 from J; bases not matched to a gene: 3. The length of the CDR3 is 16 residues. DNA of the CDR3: TGTGCCAGCAGCGTAGAGGGGGCCAGCTCCTACAATGAGCAGTTCTTC. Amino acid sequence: CASSVEGASSYNEQFF.

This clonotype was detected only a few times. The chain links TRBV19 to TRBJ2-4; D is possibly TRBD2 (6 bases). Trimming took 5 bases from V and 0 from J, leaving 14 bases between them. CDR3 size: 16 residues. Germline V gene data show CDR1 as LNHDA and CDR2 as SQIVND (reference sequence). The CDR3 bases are TGTGCCAGTAGTCGCGGGGCAGAGCTAGCCAAAAACATTCAGTACTTC. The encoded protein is CASSRGAELAKNIQYF.

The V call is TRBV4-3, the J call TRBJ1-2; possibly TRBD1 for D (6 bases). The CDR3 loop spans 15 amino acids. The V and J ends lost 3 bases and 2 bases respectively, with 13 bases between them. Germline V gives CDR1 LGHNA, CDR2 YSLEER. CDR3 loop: CASSQRTADNYGYTF. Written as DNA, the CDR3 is TGCGCCAGCAGCCAGCGGACAGCCGACAACTATGGCTACACCTTC.

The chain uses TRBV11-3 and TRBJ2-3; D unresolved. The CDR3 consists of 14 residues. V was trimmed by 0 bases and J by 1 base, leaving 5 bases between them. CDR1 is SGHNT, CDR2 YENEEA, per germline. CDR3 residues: CASSLEHGTDTQYF. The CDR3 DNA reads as TGTGCCAGCAGCTTAGAACATGGCACAGATACGCAGTATTTT.